This T cell receptor beta chain was documented in a study of beta chain features in type 1 diabetes. General observations from the study: Type 1 diabetes patients had moderately but significantly shorter TCRB CDR3s in all four CD4+ subsets.

Points on this clone: Antigen specificity is unknown.

In germline, CDR1 is SGHDT, CDR2 YYEEEE. V lost 3 bases and J lost 3; bases outside the gene matches: 8. The CDR3 has 15 amino acids. Since all of the isolated RNA was reverse transcribed, expressed TCRB transcripts were what got sequenced. Measured with immunoSEQ multiplex PCR; TCRdb has only the in-frame clones, and not every one. The table has about 300,000 clones, roughly 14% seen once. This clonotype was sampled from a woman under 30 with type 1 diabetes. The chain employs TRBV5-6 and TRBJ1-1, with 7 nucleotides matching TRBD1. Sequencing input: naive CD4+ T cells from blood. The CDR3, as DNA: TGTGCCAGCAGCTCACTAGGGGGCGCGGACACTGAAGCTTTCTTT. It encodes CASSSLGGADTEAFF.